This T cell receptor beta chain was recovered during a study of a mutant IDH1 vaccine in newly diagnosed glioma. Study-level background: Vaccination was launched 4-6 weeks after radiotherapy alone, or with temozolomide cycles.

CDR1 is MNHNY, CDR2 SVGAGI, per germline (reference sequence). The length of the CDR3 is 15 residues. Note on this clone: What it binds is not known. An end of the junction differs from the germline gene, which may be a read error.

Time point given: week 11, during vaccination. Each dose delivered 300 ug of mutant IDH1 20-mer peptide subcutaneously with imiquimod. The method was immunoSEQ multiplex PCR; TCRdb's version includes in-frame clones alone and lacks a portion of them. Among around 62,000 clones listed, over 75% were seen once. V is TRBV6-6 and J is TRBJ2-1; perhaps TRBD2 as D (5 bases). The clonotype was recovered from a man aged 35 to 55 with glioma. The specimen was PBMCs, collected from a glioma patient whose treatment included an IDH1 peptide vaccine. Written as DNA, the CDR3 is TGTGCCAGCAGTTACCCGGGATTCTCCCACAATGAGCAGTTCTTC. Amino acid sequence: CASSYPGFSHNEQFF.